The rows below give T cell receptor beta chains drawn from one sample of a study of beta chain features in type 1 diabetes. The data were produced by immunoSEQ multiplex PCR, yet TCRdb's version contains in-frame clones alone and is incomplete. Counted here are hundreds of thousands of clones, roughly 15% occurring once; the ten biggest clones make up about 0.097%. Sequencing used naive CD4+ T cells from blood. All receptors derive from a man between 18 and 29 years old in good health. Both conserved end residues are part of each CDR3. D genes are given only for firm matches. A clone size is listed for some rows: how often the clone was seen (once, few, many), or a class if it is expanded.

clone size	J gene	D gene	V gene	CDR3 protein	CDR3 DNA
NA	TRBJ2-1	NA	TRBV4-3	CASSRAWLQRDNEQFF	TGCGCCAGCAGTCGCGCCTGGCTGCAGCGCGACAATGAGCAGTTCTTC
NA	TRBJ1-2	TRBD1	TRBV5-1	CASSETGTALSYGYTF	TGCGCCAGCAGCGAGACCGGGACAGCGTTATCCTATGGCTACACCTTC
NA	TRBJ1-1	NA	TRBV7-2	CASNPDRSTEAFF	TGTGCCAGCAACCCAGACAGATCCACTGAAGCTTTCTTT
few	TRBJ2-1	TRBD2	TRBV11-2	CASSFLSGVSSYNEQFF	TGTGCCAGCAGCTTTCTCAGCGGGGTTAGCTCCTACAATGAGCAGTTCTTC
NA	TRBJ2-7	NA	TRBV5-8	CASSFRDRYEQYF	TGTGCCAGCAGCTTCCGGGACCGCTACGAGCAGTACTTC
NA	TRBJ2-5	NA	TRBV4-2	CASSQDRTAETQYF	TGTGCCAGCAGCCAAGATAGGACAGCAGAGACCCAGTACTTC
few	TRBJ2-1	TRBD1	TRBV6-5	CASRVTGGRYNEQFF	TGTGCCAGCAGGGTGACAGGGGGCAGGTACAATGAGCAGTTCTTC
few	TRBJ1-1	NA	TRBV7-3	CASSLTTGGTEAFF	TGTGCCAGCAGCTTAACGACAGGAGGCACTGAAGCTTTCTTT
NA	TRBJ1-2	NA	TRBV7-2	CASSPGYNYGYTF	TGTGCCAGCAGCCCAGGGTATAACTATGGCTACACCTTC
NA	TRBJ1-6	TRBD1	TRBV19	CASSLRQGYSPLHF	TGTGCCAGTAGTCTAAGACAGGGGTATTCACCCCTCCACTTT
NA	TRBJ2-1	NA	TRBV5-1	CASSLEAYGEQFF	TGCGCCAGCAGCTTGGAGGCGTATGGTGAGCAGTTCTTC
few	TRBJ2-1	NA	TRBV9	CASSGGGNSYNEQFF	TGTGCCAGCAGCGGCGGGGGCAATTCCTACAATGAGCAGTTCTTC
NA	TRBJ2-4	TRBD1	TRBV7-8	CASSLTQGMAKNIQYF	TGTGCCAGCAGCTTAACACAGGGGATGGCCAAAAACATTCAGTACTTC
NA	TRBJ1-1	NA	TRBV12-5	CASGLVKKGVNTEAFF	TGTGCTAGTGGTTTGGTAAAGAAGGGCGTAAACACTGAAGCTTTCTTT
few	TRBJ1-2	NA	TRBV7-2	CASSTQQGLNYGYTF	TGTGCCAGCAGCACCCAACAGGGCCTGAACTATGGCTACACCTTC
few	TRBJ1-2	NA	TRBV18	CASSPSAVYGYTF	TGTGCCAGCTCACCATCGGCAGTCTATGGCTACACCTTC
few	TRBJ2-1	NA	TRBV7-9	CASSRGQGDEQFF	TGTGCCAGCAGCCGAGGTCAGGGCGATGAGCAGTTCTTC
NA	TRBJ1-6	NA	TRBV19	CASKWEGRGSPLHF	TGTGCCAGTAAGTGGGAGGGGCGCGGTTCACCCCTCCACTTT
NA	TRBJ1-3	TRBD1	TRBV6-5	CASGSDRGGGNTIYF	TGTGCCAGCGGGAGTGACAGGGGAGGTGGAAACACCATATATTTT
NA	TRBJ2-1	TRBD1	TRBV28	CASSLGLLGQGPTGQFF	TGTGCCAGCAGTTTGGGGCTTTTGGGACAGGGGCCTACGGGGCAGTTCTTC
NA	TRBJ2-1	TRBD2	TRBV6-5	CASGLGGGSGNEQFF	TGTGCCAGCGGTCTGGGGGGGGGTAGCGGAAATGAGCAGTTCTTC
NA	TRBJ2-1	NA	TRBV7-8	CASSRSDEQFF	TGTGCCAGCAGCCGTAGTGATGAGCAGTTCTTC
few	TRBJ1-1	TRBD1	TRBV18	CASSPWGQGNTEAFF	TGTGCCAGCTCACCATGGGGACAGGGAAACACTGAAGCTTTCTTT
NA	TRBJ2-3	TRBD1	TRBV25-1	CASSLRQGGRGDTQYF	TGTGCCAGCAGTCTCAGACAGGGGGGTAGGGGAGATACGCAGTATTTT
few	TRBJ1-1	NA	TRBV18	CASSPRNNEAFF	TGTGCCAGCTCACCACGTAACAATGAAGCTTTCTTT
few	TRBJ1-5	NA	TRBV19	CASSEGTHNQPQHF	TGTGCCAGTAGTGAAGGCACGCACAATCAGCCCCAGCATTTT
NA	TRBJ2-3	NA	TRBV7-2	CASSQYSNPSTDTQYF	TGTGCCAGCAGCCAGTACAGCAACCCTAGCACAGATACGCAGTATTTT
NA	TRBJ2-1	TRBD2	TRBV7-2	CASSLARLADYNEQFF	TGTGCCAGCAGCTTAGCAAGGCTAGCGGATTACAATGAGCAGTTCTTC
few	TRBJ2-7	TRBD1	TRBV11-1	CASSPRQGTYEQYF	TGTGCCAGCAGCCCCAGACAGGGCACCTACGAGCAGTACTTC
NA	TRBJ2-5	NA	TRBV5-1	CASSLGPGREETQYF	TGCGCCAGCAGCTTGGGGCCGGGACGAGAGGAGACCCAGTACTTC
few	TRBJ1-1	NA	TRBV7-2	CASSLAVRPNTEAFF	TGTGCCAGCAGCTTAGCGGTCAGACCGAACACTGAAGCTTTCTTT
few	TRBJ1-5	NA	TRBV27	CASSSLVTGRVNQPQHF	TGTGCCAGCAGTTCACTGGTCACGGGGCGGGTGAATCAGCCCCAGCATTTT
few	TRBJ1-2	NA	TRBV20-1	CSQREGGYTF	TGCAGTCAGAGGGAGGGAGGCTACACCTTC
few	TRBJ1-1	NA	TRBV2	CASSETANTEAFF	TGTGCCAGCAGTGAGACGGCGAACACTGAAGCTTTCTTT
NA	TRBJ1-1	NA	TRBV9	CASSSAAYTEAFF	TGTGCCAGCAGCTCAGCCGCCTACACTGAAGCTTTCTTT
NA	TRBJ2-2	NA	TRBV11-2	CASSLGRGPGSGELFF	TGTGCCAGCAGCCTAGGCAGGGGTCCTGGATCCGGGGAGCTGTTTTTT
NA	TRBJ1-1	NA	TRBV9	CASSVDGDTEAFF	TGTGCCAGCAGCGTAGACGGGGACACTGAAGCTTTCTTT
few	TRBJ1-4	NA	TRBV7-9	CASSLVGMNEKLFF	TGTGCCAGCAGCTTAGTAGGAATGAATGAAAAACTGTTTTTT
NA	TRBJ1-2	NA	TRBV7-2	CASSLGGSRLNYGYTF	TGTGCCAGCAGCTTAGGCGGGTCCCGCCTTAACTATGGCTACACCTTC
NA	TRBJ2-1	TRBD2	TRBV11-2	CASSFAIAGAPGINEQFF	TGTGCCAGCAGCTTCGCCATAGCGGGGGCCCCCGGTATTAATGAGCAGTTCTTC
NA	TRBJ1-2	NA	TRBV5-6	CASSRSGWVRDYGYTF	TGTGCCAGCAGCCGGTCCGGATGGGTCAGGGACTATGGCTACACCTTC
NA	TRBJ2-6	NA	TRBV7-6	CASSLAGTSSGANVLTF	TGTGCCAGCAGCTTAGCGGGGACAAGCTCTGGGGCCAACGTCCTGACTTTC